Listed here is a single T cell receptor (beta chain). Trimming removed 4 bases from V and 9 bases from J, with 11 bases in between. The CDR3 has 12 amino acids. Germline V gene sequence: CDR1 SGHDT, CDR2 YYEEEE. The data were obtained in a study of memory CD4+ T cells and cytomegalovirus serostatus. Across the whole study: Donors were healthy Belgian adults, fewer than ten CMV seropositive and around 23 seronegative.

Single viable CD3+CD4+CD8-CD45RO+ cells were sorted as the memory CD4+ T cells. Serum IgG to CMV pp150, pp28, p38 and p52 defined serostatus. Measured with immunoSEQ multiplex PCR; TCRdb has only the in-frame clones, and not every one. The sample carries fewer than 50,000 clones, about four fifths recorded once. The gene calls are TRBV5-6 and TRBJ2-1; the D is unclear. The sequence came from an adult in good health and CMV-seronegative. The sample was memory CD4+ T cells from blood. In DNA form, the CDR3 reads TGTGCCAGCAGCCCCCGTTGGAGTGAGCAGTTCTTC. Its protein is CASSPRWSEQFF.